The rows below give T cell receptor beta chains drawn from one sample of a study of cytomegalovirus exposure and HLA in healthy donors. The assay was immunoSEQ multiplex PCR, and TCRdb's table has in-frame clones only and misses some. The sample gives under 200,000 clones, around 62% of which show up once; about 3.2% is in the top ten. Sequenced: PBMCs. These receptor sequences come from a man aged 35 to 55 in good health and CMV-seronegative. Each CDR3 is given with its conserved first and last residue. Fields, in order: V gene, clone size, D gene, J gene, CDR3 DNA, CDR3 protein. D genes are given only for firm matches. Some rows mark clone size as missing; the rest say once, few, many or name a class of expanded clone.

v_call: TRBV5-6
clone_size: .
d_call: .
j_call: TRBJ2-7
cdr3_nt: TGTGCCAGCAGCTTGGGTGCGGGCCGACTGAGATACGAGCAGTACTTC
cdr3_aa: CASSLGAGRLRYEQYF

v_call: TRBV9
clone_size: .
d_call: TRBD2
j_call: TRBJ2-7
cdr3_nt: TGTGCCAGCAGCGTAGCGGGAGGGCCCCACGAGCAGTACTTC
cdr3_aa: CASSVAGGPHEQYF

v_call: TRBV10-3
clone_size: .
d_call: TRBD1
j_call: TRBJ2-7
cdr3_nt: TGTGCCATCAGTGAGTCTGACAGGGGGGTTTACGAGCAGTACTTC
cdr3_aa: CAISESDRGVYEQYF

v_call: TRBV9
clone_size: .
d_call: .
j_call: TRBJ2-5
cdr3_nt: TGTGCCAGCAGCGTAGGGGCAGGAAGCCAAGAGACCCAGTACTTC
cdr3_aa: CASSVGAGSQETQYF

v_call: TRBV9
clone_size: .
d_call: .
j_call: TRBJ2-5
cdr3_nt: TGTGCCAGCAGCGTAGGTGTAGCGGAAGAGACCCAGTACTTC
cdr3_aa: CASSVGVAEETQYF

v_call: TRBV19
clone_size: .
d_call: .
j_call: TRBJ1-4
cdr3_nt: TGTGCCAGTAGTCCCAGGCTGGATGAAAAACTGTTTTTT
cdr3_aa: CASSPRLDEKLFF

v_call: TRBV5-1
clone_size: .
d_call: TRBD2
j_call: TRBJ2-7
cdr3_nt: TGCGCCAGCAGCCCCCCTAGCGGGGTGACTTTACGGGAGCAGTACTTC
cdr3_aa: CASSPPSGVTLREQYF

v_call: TRBV10-3
clone_size: .
d_call: TRBD1
j_call: TRBJ2-2
cdr3_nt: TGTGCCATCAGTGAGCCAGGACAGGGTGGCACCGGGGAGCTGTTTTTT
cdr3_aa: CAISEPGQGGTGELFF

v_call: TRBV5-1
clone_size: .
d_call: TRBD1
j_call: TRBJ2-7
cdr3_nt: TGCGCCAGCAGCTTTAGGACAGGGTACGGCTACGAGCAGTACTTC
cdr3_aa: CASSFRTGYGYEQYF

v_call: TRBV4-2
clone_size: few
d_call: TRBD2
j_call: TRBJ2-7
cdr3_nt: TGTGCCAGCAGCCACGGGACTAGCGGGAGCTACGAGCAGTACTTC
cdr3_aa: CASSHGTSGSYEQYF

v_call: TRBV29-1
clone_size: .
d_call: TRBD2
j_call: TRBJ2-5
cdr3_nt: TGCAGCGTTGAAATCAGCGGGGGAGGGTACTTC
cdr3_aa: CSVEISGGGYF

v_call: TRBV7-9
clone_size: few
d_call: .
j_call: TRBJ2-7
cdr3_nt: TGTGCCAGCAGCCAGACAGCTTACGAGCAGTACTTC
cdr3_aa: CASSQTAYEQYF

v_call: TRBV6-4
clone_size: once
d_call: .
j_call: TRBJ1-4
cdr3_nt: TGTGCCAGCAGTGTGGAGGCTAATGAAAAACTGTTTTTT
cdr3_aa: CASSVEANEKLFF

v_call: TRBV4-1
clone_size: .
d_call: .
j_call: TRBJ1-1
cdr3_nt: TGCGCCAGCAGCCAAGATCCAGGGTTCGGGGGTAAGACTGAAGCTTTCTTT
cdr3_aa: CASSQDPGFGGKTEAFF

v_call: TRBV27
clone_size: few
d_call: TRBD2
j_call: TRBJ2-1
cdr3_nt: TGTGCCAGCAGGGGACTAGCGGGAGGTCGCGAGCAGTTCTTC
cdr3_aa: CASRGLAGGREQFF

v_call: TRBV18
clone_size: few
d_call: .
j_call: TRBJ2-5
cdr3_nt: TGTGCCAGCTCACCATCGGCTAGAGAAGAGACCCAGTACTTC
cdr3_aa: CASSPSAREETQYF

v_call: TRBV4-3
clone_size: .
d_call: TRBD1
j_call: TRBJ2-2
cdr3_nt: TGCGCCAGCAGCCAAGATCACGGGACAGGGAACACCGGGGAGCTGTTTTTT
cdr3_aa: CASSQDHGTGNTGELFF

v_call: TRBV6-5
clone_size: .
d_call: TRBD2
j_call: TRBJ2-1
cdr3_nt: TGTGCCAGCAGTTCGTGGACTAGCGGGAGAGTCTATGAGCAGTTCTTC
cdr3_aa: CASSSWTSGRVYEQFF

v_call: TRBV12-5
clone_size: .
d_call: .
j_call: TRBJ1-5
cdr3_nt: TGTGCTAGTGGCCAATTCGGGGAGCCCCAGCATTTT
cdr3_aa: CASGQFGEPQHF

v_call: TRBV7-7
clone_size: .
d_call: TRBD1
j_call: TRBJ2-2
cdr3_nt: TGTGCTAGCAGCCAAGCAAGGGGGCCCGGGGAGCTGTTTTTT
cdr3_aa: CASSQARGPGELFF

v_call: TRBV4-3
clone_size: few
d_call: .
j_call: TRBJ1-4
cdr3_nt: TGCGCCAGCAGCCCAACAGGGATCGCTAATGAAAAACTGTTTTTT
cdr3_aa: CASSPTGIANEKLFF

v_call: TRBV11-1
clone_size: .
d_call: .
j_call: TRBJ2-1
cdr3_nt: TGTGCCAGCAGCTTAGACGGGGCACAGGGAAAACAGCGGTTCTTC
cdr3_aa: CASSLDGAQGKQRFF

v_call: TRBV29-1
clone_size: few
d_call: .
j_call: TRBJ1-3
cdr3_nt: TGCAGCGTTGAAGCGAGGAACTCTGGAAACACCATATATTTT
cdr3_aa: CSVEARNSGNTIYF

v_call: TRBV23-1
clone_size: .
d_call: .
j_call: TRBJ2-5
cdr3_nt: TGCGCCAGCAGTCGGGGCGAGACCCAGTACTTC
cdr3_aa: CASSRGETQYF

v_call: TRBV7-2
clone_size: .
d_call: .
j_call: TRBJ1-1
cdr3_nt: TGTGCCAGCAGCTCTCACAGGCACACTGAAGCTTTCTTT
cdr3_aa: CASSSHRHTEAFF

v_call: TRBV2
clone_size: .
d_call: .
j_call: TRBJ2-3
cdr3_nt: TGTGCCAGCAGTAACTATATCACAGATACGCAGTATTTT
cdr3_aa: CASSNYITDTQYF

v_call: TRBV29-1
clone_size: .
d_call: TRBD2
j_call: TRBJ2-5
cdr3_nt: TGCAGCGTTGATGGAACTAGCGGAATTGAGACCCAGTACTTC
cdr3_aa: CSVDGTSGIETQYF

v_call: TRBV7-9
clone_size: .
d_call: TRBD1
j_call: TRBJ2-2
cdr3_nt: TGTGCCAGCAGCCTTTGGACAGGGGGAAGAACCGGGGAGCTGTTTTTT
cdr3_aa: CASSLWTGGRTGELFF

v_call: TRBV5-1
clone_size: .
d_call: .
j_call: TRBJ2-3
cdr3_nt: TGCGCCAGCAGCTTGGGTGGTGAGTGGGATACGCAGTATTTT
cdr3_aa: CASSLGGEWDTQYF

v_call: TRBV6-6
clone_size: .
d_call: .
j_call: TRBJ2-5
cdr3_nt: TGTGCCAGCAGTTATTCCGCTAGCTCGGTAGAGACCCAGTACTTC
cdr3_aa: CASSYSASSVETQYF

v_call: TRBV19
clone_size: .
d_call: .
j_call: TRBJ2-1
cdr3_nt: TGTGCCAGTAGGGGGGGACAGTACTCCTACAATGAGCAGTTCTTC
cdr3_aa: CASRGGQYSYNEQFF

v_call: TRBV5-1
clone_size: .
d_call: .
j_call: TRBJ2-6
cdr3_nt: TGCGCCAGCAGCTTGGTTTTTCGGGGATCTGGGGCCAACGTCCTGACTTTC
cdr3_aa: CASSLVFRGSGANVLTF

v_call: TRBV30
clone_size: once
d_call: TRBD1
j_call: TRBJ2-3
cdr3_nt: TGTGCCTGGACCCCGGGACAGCTCACAGATACGCAGTATTTT
cdr3_aa: CAWTPGQLTDTQYF

v_call: TRBV9
clone_size: .
d_call: .
j_call: TRBJ1-2
cdr3_nt: TGTGCCAGCAGCGTTAACAGCGGCTATGGCTACACCTTC
cdr3_aa: CASSVNSGYGYTF

v_call: TRBV29-1
clone_size: .
d_call: TRBD2
j_call: TRBJ2-3
cdr3_nt: TGCAGCGTTGGACTAGCGGGAGAGTCGGATACGCAGTATTTT
cdr3_aa: CSVGLAGESDTQYF

v_call: TRBV19
clone_size: .
d_call: .
j_call: TRBJ1-4
cdr3_nt: TGTGCCAGTAGTATCAACAGAAATGAAAAACTGTTTTTT
cdr3_aa: CASSINRNEKLFF

v_call: TRBV6-1
clone_size: few
d_call: .
j_call: TRBJ2-2
cdr3_nt: TGTGCCAGCCGAGATGCGAGGTTAGGGCTGTTTTTT
cdr3_aa: CASRDARLGLFF

v_call: TRBV15
clone_size: once
d_call: .
j_call: TRBJ2-1
cdr3_nt: TGTGCCACCAGCAGAGTGGCCGGGGAGAGCAATGAGCAGTTCTTC
cdr3_aa: CATSRVAGESNEQFF

v_call: TRBV5-6
clone_size: .
d_call: TRBD1
j_call: TRBJ2-7
cdr3_nt: TGTGCCAGCAGCTTAGGACAGGGCGTCCTATTCTACGAGCAGTACTTC
cdr3_aa: CASSLGQGVLFYEQYF

v_call: TRBV27
clone_size: few
d_call: TRBD1
j_call: TRBJ2-6
cdr3_nt: TGTGCCAGCAGTCACCAGACAGGGGACCTACTAAGAGGGGCCAACGTCCTGACTTTC
cdr3_aa: CASSHQTGDLLRGANVLTF

v_call: TRBV6-1
clone_size: .
d_call: .
j_call: TRBJ2-1
cdr3_nt: TGTGCCAGCAGTTTTTCAGGGAACAATGAGCAGTTCTTC
cdr3_aa: CASSFSGNNEQFF

v_call: TRBV5-1
clone_size: .
d_call: TRBD2
j_call: TRBJ2-1
cdr3_nt: TGCGCCAGCAGCAAAGGACTAGCGGGAATAGGGGATGAGCAGTTCTTC
cdr3_aa: CASSKGLAGIGDEQFF

v_call: TRBV4-1
clone_size: once
d_call: .
j_call: TRBJ2-5
cdr3_nt: TGCGCCAGCAGCCTACTCGCGGGCTGGGAGACCCAGTACTTC
cdr3_aa: CASSLLAGWETQYF

v_call: TRBV6-5
clone_size: .
d_call: TRBD2
j_call: TRBJ2-2
cdr3_nt: TGTGCCAGACCTTGTTCCAGCGGGGGTACCCGGGAGCTGTTTTTT
cdr3_aa: CARPCSSGGTRELFF

v_call: TRBV30
clone_size: .
d_call: .
j_call: TRBJ1-5
cdr3_nt: TGTGCCTGGAGGATGGGACTAGGAGGCCATCAGCCCCAGCATTTT
cdr3_aa: CAWRMGLGGHQPQHF